The 12 T cell receptor beta chains below were found in one sample sequenced in a study of blood T cells in healthy people across ages. Primers used in a second PCR of about 7 to 11 cycles were a sample-barcoded 5' primer and a J-beta primer mix. TCRdb re-called the 5' RACE reads through MiXCR, storing one row per CDR3 protein. The table shows about 1.5 million distinct CDR3 sequences, with approximately 42% occurring only once. Sequenced material: blood. The source of these receptors is a woman aged 18-30 years in good health.

V and J are TRBV20-1 and TRBJ2-2, with D uncertain. V dropped 6 bases and J dropped 1 base, with 12 bases sitting between them. Looked up from germline, CDR1 is DFQATT and CDR2 is SNEGSKA (reference sequence). The CDR3 runs to 14 residues. The CDR3 DNA is TGCAGTGCCGAGGAGATTTTGAACACCGGGGAGCTGTTTTTT. Its protein is CSAEEILNTGELFF.

This clonotype was recorded many times. The chain couples TRBV13 to TRBJ1-1, with TRBD1 matching 9 bases. The junction had 3 bases not matched to a gene; V was cut back by 2 bases and J by 5 bases. Germline V CDR1 and CDR2: PRHDT, FYEKMQ (reference sequence). The CDR3 totals 14 residues. The chain's CDR3 is CASSLRDRVTEAFF. The DNA for the CDR3 is TGTGCCAGCAGCTTACGGGACAGGGTGACTGAAGCTTTCTTT.

There are a few counts of this clonotype. The V gene is TRBV20-1, the J gene TRBJ1-4; 8 nucleotides align to TRBD1. This CDR3 contains 16 residues. J lost 8 bases, V lost 3 bases, and 14 bases had no gene match. Germline V gene sequence: CDR1 DFQATT, CDR2 SNEGSKA (reference sequence). The CDR3 DNA follows: TGCAGTGCTAGCCCGCACGGGACAGGCTTGTGGGAAAAACTGTTTTTT. Encoded protein: CSASPHGTGLWEKLFF.

In nucleotides, the CDR3 is TGCGCCAGCAGCTTGGATAAAATTAGTAACGAGCAGTACTTC. It translates to CASSLDKISNEQYF. V usage is TRBV5-1 and J usage is TRBJ2-7; D is unresolved. CDR3 size: 14 residues. Trimming shortened V by 0 bases and J by 5 bases, and 12 bases separated the two germline ends. Germline CDR1 reads SGHRS; CDR2 reads YFSETQ.

This chain joins TRBV20-1 and TRBJ1-1, with D maybe TRBD1 (6 bases). The germline V gene has CDR1 DFQATT and CDR2 SNEGSKA (reference sequence). Deletions cut 3 bases from V and 6 bases from J, with 20 bases between. The CDR3 spans 15 residues. Here the CDR3 reads CSARTGGRGGPEAFF. For the CDR3, the DNA is TGCAGTGCTAGGACCGGCGGCAGGGGAGGCCCTGAAGCTTTCTTT.

The rearrangement links TRBV20-1 to TRBJ2-2; D gene ambiguous. The CDR3 has 16 residues. Trimming pared 1 base from V and 1 base from J, leaving 13 bases between. Per the germline V gene, CDR1 is DFQATT and CDR2 is SNEGSKA (reference sequence). In nucleotides, the CDR3 is TGCAGTGCTAGAGTTTCCCAGTTACGGAACACCGGGGAGCTGTTTTTT. It translates to CSARVSQLRNTGELFF.

The rearrangement joins TRBV20-1 to TRBJ1-2; 8 bases are a match to TRBD1. Trimming took 1 base from V and 8 from J; bases not matched to a gene: 6. CDR1 is DFQATT, CDR2 SNEGSKA, per germline (reference sequence). This CDR3 region has 13 residues. CDR3 sequence reads: CSARVLRDRGYTF. The CDR3 nucleotides read TGCAGTGCTAGAGTTCTCCGGGACAGGGGCTACACCTTC.

This clonotype was seen a few times. V usage is TRBV5-4 and J usage is TRBJ2-3, with a possible D match to TRBD2 (5 bases). Germline assignment: CDR1 SGHNT and CDR2 YYREEE (reference sequence). V shed 3 bases and J shed 6 bases, with 20 bases lying between them. The CDR3 spans 16 residues. CDR3 coding DNA: TGTGCCAGCAGCTCTACAAGCCGAATAAGGAGGGATACGCAGTATTTT. Translation: CASSSTSRIRRDTQYF.

On this clonotype itself: An end of the junction differs from the germline gene, which may be a read error. The genes are TRBV27 and TRBJ2-7; D is possibly TRBD1 or TRBD2 (5 bases each). The germline CDR1 and CDR2 sequences are MNHEY and SMNVEV (reference sequence). This CDR3 is built from 15 residues. CDR3 coding DNA: TGTGCAAGCAGTACCCTCGGGACGGCACATTACGAGCAGTACTTC. It codes for CASSTLGTAHYEQYF.

This clonotype turned up a few times. The V gene is TRBV13, the J gene TRBJ2-5; D not resolved. The V and J ends lost 2 bases and 0 bases respectively, with 7 bases between them. CDR1 and CDR2 from the germline V gene are PRHDT and FYEKMQ (reference sequence). The CDR3 is 14 amino acids. CDR3 amino acids: CASSLNEDQETQYF. Written as DNA, the CDR3 is TGTGCCAGCAGCTTAAACGAGGACCAAGAGACCCAGTACTTC.

This clonotype came up many times. The V and J genes are TRBV7-2 and TRBJ2-3, with TRBD2 matching over 9 bases. The germline V gene encodes CDR1 SGHTA and CDR2 FQGNSA. Losses at the gene ends were 1 base for V and 1 base for J; bases not matched to a gene: 0. The CDR3 totals 15 residues. The CDR3 region is CASSLGGRGTDTQYF. The CDR3 DNA reads TGTGCCAGCAGCTTAGGCGGGAGGGGCACAGATACGCAGTATTTT.

V usage is TRBV9 and J usage is TRBJ2-1; perhaps D is TRBD1 or TRBD2 (5 bases each). Per the germline V gene, CDR1 is SGDLS and CDR2 is YYNGEE. Deletions cut 2 bases from V and 2 bases from J, with 20 bases between. The CDR3 spans 18 residues. CDR3 in amino acids: CASSVDPGGAEAYNEQFF. The CDR3 DNA follows: TGTGCCAGCAGCGTCGACCCTGGGGGAGCGGAGGCCTACAATGAGCAGTTCTTC.